The T cell receptor (beta chain) described here comes from a study of cytomegalovirus exposure and HLA in healthy donors. The germline V gene encodes CDR1 PRHDT and CDR2 FYEKMQ (reference sequence). CDR3 size: 14 residues. The J segment lost 5 bases and the V segment lost 4 bases, leaving 6 bases of the junction unmatched. It was with 60 Vbeta and 13 Jbeta primers that the PCR ran. The method was immunoSEQ multiplex PCR; TCRdb's version includes in-frame clones alone and lacks a portion of them. The repertoire consists of 90,000 to 100,000 clones, with about 76% occurring once and the leading ten covering 4.5% to 6%. All donors participated as healthy donors of bone marrow.

This TCR was sampled from a woman aged 40 to 50 in good health and CMV-seronegative. Sequences were obtained from PBMCs. This chain connects TRBV13 to TRBJ2-5; 8 bases agree with TRBD2. CDR3 protein: CASSSGGPSETQYF. The DNA for the CDR3 is TGTGCCAGCAGCTCGGGGGGGCCCTCGGAGACCCAGTACTTC.